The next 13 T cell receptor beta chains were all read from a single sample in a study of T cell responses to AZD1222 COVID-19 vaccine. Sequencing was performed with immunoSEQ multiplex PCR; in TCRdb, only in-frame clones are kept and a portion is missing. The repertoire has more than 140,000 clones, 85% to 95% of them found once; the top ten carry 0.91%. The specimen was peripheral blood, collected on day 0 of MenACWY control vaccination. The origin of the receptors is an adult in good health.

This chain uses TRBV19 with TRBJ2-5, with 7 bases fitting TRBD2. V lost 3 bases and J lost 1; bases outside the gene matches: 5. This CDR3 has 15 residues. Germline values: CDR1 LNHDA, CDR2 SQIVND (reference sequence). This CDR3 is CASSIGTIPQETQYF. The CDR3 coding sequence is TGTGCCAGTAGTATCGGGACTATCCCCCAAGAGACCCAGTACTTC. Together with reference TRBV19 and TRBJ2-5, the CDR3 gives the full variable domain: DGGITQSPKYLFRKEGQNVTLSCEQNLNHDAMYWYRQDPGQGLRLIYYSQIVNDFQKGDIAEGYSVSREKKESFPLTVTSAQKNPTAFYLCASSIGTIPQETQYFGPGTRLLVL.

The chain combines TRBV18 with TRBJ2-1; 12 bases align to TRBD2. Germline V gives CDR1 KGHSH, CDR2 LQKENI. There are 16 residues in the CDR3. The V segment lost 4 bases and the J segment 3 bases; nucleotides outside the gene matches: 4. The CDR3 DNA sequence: TGTGCCAGCTCACTGTCGACTAGCGGGAGCTACAATGAGCAGTTCTTC. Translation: CASSLSTSGSYNEQFF. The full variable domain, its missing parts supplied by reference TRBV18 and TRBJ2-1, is NAGVMQNPRHLVRRRGQEARLRCSPMKGHSHVYWYRQLPEEGLKFMVYLQKENIIDESGMPKERFSAEFPKEGPSILRIQQVVRGDSAAYFCASSLSTSGSYNEQFFGPGTRLTVL.

CDR3 DNA: TGTGCCAGCAGTCACAGGGGGCGGGTTTCACCCCTCCACTTT. Translating it yields CASSHRGRVSPLHF. The genes are TRBV6-5 and TRBJ1-6, with TRBD1 identical over 9 bases. Germline trimming cut 5 bases from V and 9 bases from J; bases unmatched to any gene: 5. The CDR3 spans 14 residues. CDR1 and CDR2 from the germline V gene are MNHEY and SVGAGI.

The CDR3 nucleotides read TGCGCCAGCAGCTTGGGGGGGTCCAAAGCGGATGAGCAGTTCTTC. It specifies CASSLGGSKADEQFF. The gene calls are TRBV5-1 and TRBJ2-1; possibly TRBD1 or TRBD2 for D (5 bases each). Germline assignment: CDR1 SGHRS and CDR2 YFSETQ. This CDR3 is 15 amino acids long. Between the trimmed V and J ends, which lost 0 bases and 8 bases, there was a span of 15 bases. The whole variable domain, filled in from reference TRBV5-1 and TRBJ2-1, reads KAGVTQTPRYLIKTRGQQVTLSCSPISGHRSVSWYQQTPGQGLQFLFEYFSETQRNKGNFPGRFSGRQFSNSRSEMNVSTLELGDSALYLCASSLGGSKADEQFFGPGTRLTVL.

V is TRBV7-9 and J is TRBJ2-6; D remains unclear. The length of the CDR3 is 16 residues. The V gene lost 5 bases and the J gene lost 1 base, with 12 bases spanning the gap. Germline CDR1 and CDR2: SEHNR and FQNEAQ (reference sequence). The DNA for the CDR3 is TGTGCCAGCAGCCAAGCCATCCGATCTGGGGCCAACGTCCTGACTTTC. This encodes CASSQAIRSGANVLTF. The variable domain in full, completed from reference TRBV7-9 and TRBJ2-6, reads DTGVSQNPRHKITKRGQNVTFRCDPISEHNRLYWYRQTLGQGPEFLTYFQNEAQLEKSRLLSDRFSAERPKGSFSTLEIQRTEQGDSAMYLCASSQAIRSGANVLTFGAGSRLTVL.

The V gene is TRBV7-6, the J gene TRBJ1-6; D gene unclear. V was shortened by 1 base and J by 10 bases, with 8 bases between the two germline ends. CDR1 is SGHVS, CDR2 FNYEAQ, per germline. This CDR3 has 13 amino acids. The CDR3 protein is CASSLGGASPLHF. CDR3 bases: TGTGCCAGCAGCTTAGGTGGCGCATCACCCCTCCACTTT.

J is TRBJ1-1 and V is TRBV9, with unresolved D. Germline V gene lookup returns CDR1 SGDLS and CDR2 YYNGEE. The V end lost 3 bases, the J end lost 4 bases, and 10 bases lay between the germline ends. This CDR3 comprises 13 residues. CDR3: CASSETGITEAFF. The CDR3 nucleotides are TGTGCCAGCAGCGAGACGGGTATCACTGAAGCTTTCTTT.

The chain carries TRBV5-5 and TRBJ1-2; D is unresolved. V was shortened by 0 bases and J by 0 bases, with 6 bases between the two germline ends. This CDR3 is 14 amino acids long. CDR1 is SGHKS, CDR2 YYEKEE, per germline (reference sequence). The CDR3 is CASSLDRANYGYTF. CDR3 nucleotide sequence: TGTGCCAGCAGCTTGGATAGGGCTAACTATGGCTACACCTTC.

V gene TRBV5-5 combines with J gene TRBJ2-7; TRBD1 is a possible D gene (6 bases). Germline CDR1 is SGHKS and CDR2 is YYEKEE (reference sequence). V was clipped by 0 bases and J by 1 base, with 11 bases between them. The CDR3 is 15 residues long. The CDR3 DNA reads TGTGCCAGCAGCTTGGCGGCAGGGGTATCCTACGAGCAGTACTTC. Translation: CASSLAAGVSYEQYF.

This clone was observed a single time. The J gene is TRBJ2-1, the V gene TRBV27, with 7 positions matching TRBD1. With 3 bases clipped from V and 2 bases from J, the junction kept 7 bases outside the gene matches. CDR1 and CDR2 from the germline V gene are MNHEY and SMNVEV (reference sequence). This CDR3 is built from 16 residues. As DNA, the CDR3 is TGTGCCAGCAGTTTTTCGGCCAGGGGGACCTACAATGAGCAGTTCTTC. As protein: CASSFSARGTYNEQFF.

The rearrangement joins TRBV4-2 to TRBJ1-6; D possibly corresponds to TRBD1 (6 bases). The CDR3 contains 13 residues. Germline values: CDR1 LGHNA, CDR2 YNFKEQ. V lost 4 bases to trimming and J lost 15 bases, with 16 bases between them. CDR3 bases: TGTGCCAGCAGCCTTACCACCGGACAGCTCCTCCACTTT. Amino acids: CASSLTTGQLLHF.

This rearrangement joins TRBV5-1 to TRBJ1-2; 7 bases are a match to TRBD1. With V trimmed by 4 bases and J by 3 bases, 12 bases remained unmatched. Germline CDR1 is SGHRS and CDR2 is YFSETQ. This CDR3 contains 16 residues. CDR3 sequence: CASSPTGVVSYYGYTF. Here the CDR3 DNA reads TGCGCCAGCAGCCCAACAGGGGTGGTCTCCTACTATGGCTACACCTTC.

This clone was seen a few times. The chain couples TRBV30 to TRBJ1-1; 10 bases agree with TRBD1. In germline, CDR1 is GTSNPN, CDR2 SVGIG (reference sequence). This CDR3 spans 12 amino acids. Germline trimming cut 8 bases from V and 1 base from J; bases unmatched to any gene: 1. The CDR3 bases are TGTGCCGGGGACAGGGGGAACACTGAAGCTTTCTTT. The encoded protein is CAGDRGNTEAFF.